This record looks at one TCR beta chain sequence and its context. The CDR3 has 15 residues. The germline CDR1 and CDR2 sequences are MNHEY and SVGAGI. V lost 4 bases and J 2 bases, leaving 12 bases between the germline ends. This specimen belongs to a study of OX40 agonist ivuxolimab in advanced cancers. The assay was immunoSEQ multiplex PCR, and TCRdb's table has in-frame clones only and misses some. The data hold 45,000 to 65,000 clones, with approximately 79% observed a single time. The receptor was isolated from an adult with an advanced solid tumor such as melanoma, head and neck, liver or kidney cancer. J is TRBJ1-3 and V is TRBV6-5; D uncertain. Sequenced here: CD4+ or CD8+ T cells sorted from blood, sampled in a trial of the OX40 agonist ivuxolimab. CDR3 DNA: TGTGCCAGCAGTTTTATCGGCCAGGCTGGAAACACCATATATTTT. It is translated as CASSFIGQAGNTIYF.